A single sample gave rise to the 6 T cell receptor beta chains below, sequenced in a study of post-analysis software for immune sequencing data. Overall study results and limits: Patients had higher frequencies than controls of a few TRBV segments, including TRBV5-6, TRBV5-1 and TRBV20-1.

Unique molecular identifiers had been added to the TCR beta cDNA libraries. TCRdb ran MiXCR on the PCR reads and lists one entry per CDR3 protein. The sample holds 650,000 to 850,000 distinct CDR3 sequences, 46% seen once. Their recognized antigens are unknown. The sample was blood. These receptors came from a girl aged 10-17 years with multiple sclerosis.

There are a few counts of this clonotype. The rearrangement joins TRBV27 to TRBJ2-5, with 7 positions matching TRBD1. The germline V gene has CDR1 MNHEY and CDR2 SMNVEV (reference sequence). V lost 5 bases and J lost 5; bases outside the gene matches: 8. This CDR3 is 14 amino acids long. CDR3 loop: CASSPQGTIETQYF. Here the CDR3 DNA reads TGTGCCAGCAGTCCACAGGGGACCATCGAGACCCAGTACTTC.

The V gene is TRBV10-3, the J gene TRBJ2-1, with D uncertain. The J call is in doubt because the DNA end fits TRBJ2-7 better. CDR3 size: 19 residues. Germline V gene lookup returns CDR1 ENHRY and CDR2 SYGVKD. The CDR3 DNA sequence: TGTGCCATCAGTGACCCAGGAGCACGGTACGGCCAGGAGTACAATGAGCAGTACTTC. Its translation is CAISDPGARYGQEYNEQYF.

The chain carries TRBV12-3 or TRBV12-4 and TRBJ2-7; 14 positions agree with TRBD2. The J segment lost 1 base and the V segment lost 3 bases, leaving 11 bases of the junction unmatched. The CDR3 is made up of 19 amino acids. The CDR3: CASSFDPGLAGDRSYEQYF. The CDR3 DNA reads TGTGCCAGCAGTTTCGACCCGGGACTAGCGGGAGATCGATCCTACGAGCAGTACTTC.

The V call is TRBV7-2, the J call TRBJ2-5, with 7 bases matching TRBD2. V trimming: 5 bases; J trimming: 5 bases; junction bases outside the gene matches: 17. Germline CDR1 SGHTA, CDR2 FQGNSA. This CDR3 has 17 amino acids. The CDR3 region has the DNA TGTGCCAGCAGCAAACTAGTGGGAGGGCCTCCTGGGGAGACCCAGTACTTC. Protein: CASSKLVGGPPGETQYF.

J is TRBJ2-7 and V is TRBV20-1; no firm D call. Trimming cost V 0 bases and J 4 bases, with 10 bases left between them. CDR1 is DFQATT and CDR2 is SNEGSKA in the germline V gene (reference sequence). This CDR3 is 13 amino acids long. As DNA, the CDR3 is TGCAGTGCTAGAGATAGATGGGCGTACGAGCAGTACTTC. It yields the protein CSARDRWAYEQYF.

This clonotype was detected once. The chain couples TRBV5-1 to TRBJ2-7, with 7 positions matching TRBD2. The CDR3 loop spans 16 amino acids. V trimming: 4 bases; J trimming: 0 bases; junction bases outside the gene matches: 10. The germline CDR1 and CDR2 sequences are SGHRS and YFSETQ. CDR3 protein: CASSLQWEGSSYEQYF. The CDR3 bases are TGCGCCAGCAGCCTGCAGTGGGAGGGGAGCTCCTACGAGCAGTACTTC.